The clone carrying this T cell receptor beta chain was counted between two and nine times. Its antigen is still unknown. RNA transcripts gave rise to amplified TCR beta CDR3 regions. With the HTBI primer set, the TCR CDR3 went through a first round of RT-PCR. MiXCR was run by TCRdb on the multiplex PCR reads, yielding one entry per CDR3 protein. The table records about 540,000 distinct CDR3 sequences, under 60% of them present only once. The record originates from a study of T cells in Graves' hyperthyroidism and ophthalmopathy. Study-level findings and limits: Blood held most thyroid clonotypes expanded above 0.001 frequency. Ophthalmopathy and stable hyperthyroidism were separated by a 13 V-J model.

A lack of ophthalmopathy progression within 18 months defined stable Graves' hyperthyroidism. From germline, CDR1 is LNHNV and CDR2 YYDKDF (reference sequence). This CDR3 has 18 residues. V trimming: 4 bases; J trimming: 3 bases; junction bases outside the gene matches: 6. Sample: peripheral blood or thyroid tissue (not recorded which). This sequence originates from a woman younger than 30 with Graves' hyperthyroidism. The V and J genes are TRBV15 and TRBJ2-6; TRBD2 aligns across 13 bases. The CDR3 sequence: CATSTGLAGEDGANVLTF. DNA of the CDR3: TGTGCCACCAGCACAGGACTAGCGGGAGAAGATGGGGCCAACGTCCTGACTTTC. The variable domain in full, completed from reference TRBV15 and TRBJ2-6, reads DAMVIQNPRYQVTQFGKPVTLSCSQTLNHNVMYWYQQKSSQAPKLLFHYYDKDFNNEADTPDNFQSRRPNTSFCFLDIRSPGLGDTAMYLCATSTGLAGEDGANVLTFGAGSRLTVL.